This T cell receptor beta chain comes out of a study of post-analysis software for immune sequencing data. Study-wide results and caveats: TRBV5-6, TRBV5-1 and TRBV20-1 were among roughly 5 TRBV segments more frequent in patients than controls.

The library was made from cDNA and included unique molecular identifiers. TCRdb used MiXCR to reprocess the PCR reads, holding one entry per CDR3 protein. Among almost 700,000 distinct CDR3 sequences listed, around 64% were seen once. The germline gives CDR1 DFQATT, CDR2 SNEGSKA (reference sequence). The CDR3 contains 13 residues. With V trimmed by 4 bases and J by 7 bases, 5 bases remained unmatched. A remark on this clonotype: Its antigen is currently unknown.

The rearrangement links TRBV20-1 to TRBJ2-1; 9 bases align to TRBD1. This TCR came from a girl aged 2-10 years with multiple sclerosis. Source material: blood. CDR3 DNA sequence: TGCAGTGCTAAACAGGGGGCGCGAAATGAGCAGTTCTTC. It translates to CSAKQGARNEQFF.